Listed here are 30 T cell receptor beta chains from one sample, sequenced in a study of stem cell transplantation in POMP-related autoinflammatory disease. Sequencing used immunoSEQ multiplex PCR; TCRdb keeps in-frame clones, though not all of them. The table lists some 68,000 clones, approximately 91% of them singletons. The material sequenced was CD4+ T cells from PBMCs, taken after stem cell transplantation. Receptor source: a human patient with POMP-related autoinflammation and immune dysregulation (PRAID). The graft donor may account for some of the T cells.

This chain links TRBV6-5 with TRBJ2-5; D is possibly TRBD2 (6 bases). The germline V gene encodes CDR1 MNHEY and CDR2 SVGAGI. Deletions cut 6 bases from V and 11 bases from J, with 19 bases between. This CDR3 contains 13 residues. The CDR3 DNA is TGTGCCAGCAGACTTGATGGGGGGACCCCACAGTACTTC. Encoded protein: CASRLDGGTPQYF.

The CDR3 nucleotides read TGCGCCAGCAGTCGGACTAGCGGGGGTTACTACAATGAGCAGTTCTTC. Its protein is CASSRTSGGYYNEQFF. J is TRBJ2-1 and V is TRBV5-1; 13 bases fit TRBD2. From germline, CDR1 is SGHRS and CDR2 YFSETQ. J gave up 3 bases and V 5 bases, and 5 bases lay outside the gene matches. The CDR3 consists of 16 residues.

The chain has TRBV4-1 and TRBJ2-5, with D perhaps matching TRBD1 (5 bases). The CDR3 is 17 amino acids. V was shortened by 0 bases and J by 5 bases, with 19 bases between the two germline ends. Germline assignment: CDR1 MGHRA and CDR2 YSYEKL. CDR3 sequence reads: CASSQEGTGRPRETQYF. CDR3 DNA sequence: TGCGCCAGCAGCCAAGAGGGAACAGGTCGGCCGAGGGAGACCCAGTACTTC.

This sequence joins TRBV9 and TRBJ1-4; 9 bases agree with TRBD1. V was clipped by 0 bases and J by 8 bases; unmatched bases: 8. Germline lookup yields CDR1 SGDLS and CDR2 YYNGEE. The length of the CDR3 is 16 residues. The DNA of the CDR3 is TGTGCCAGCAGCGTAGAGGGGGACAGGGTGTGGGAAAAACTGTTTTTT. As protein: CASSVEGDRVWEKLFF.

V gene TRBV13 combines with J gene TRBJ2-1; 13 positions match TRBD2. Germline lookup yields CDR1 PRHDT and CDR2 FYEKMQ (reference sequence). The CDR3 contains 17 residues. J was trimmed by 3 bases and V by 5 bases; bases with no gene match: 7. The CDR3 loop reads CASSPRTSGGHYNEQFF. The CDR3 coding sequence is TGTGCCAGCAGCCCCAGGACTAGCGGGGGACACTACAATGAGCAGTTCTTC.

CDR3 residues: CASSLVSRLEYNEQFF. The CDR3 bases are TGCGCCAGCAGCTTGGTATCGAGACTAGAATACAATGAGCAGTTCTTC. This rearrangement joins TRBV5-1 to TRBJ2-1; D may be TRBD2 (6 bases). Per the germline V gene, CDR1 is SGHRS and CDR2 is YFSETQ. The V gene lost 0 bases and the J gene lost 4 bases, with 14 bases spanning the gap. The length of the CDR3 is 16 residues.

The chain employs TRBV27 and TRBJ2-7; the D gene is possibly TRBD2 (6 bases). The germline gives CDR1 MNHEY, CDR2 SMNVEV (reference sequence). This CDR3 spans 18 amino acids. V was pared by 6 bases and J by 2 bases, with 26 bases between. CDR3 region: CASRRLIGGIVDTYEQYF. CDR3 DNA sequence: TGTGCCAGCAGACGGTTAATTGGAGGGATCGTCGACACCTACGAGCAGTACTTC.

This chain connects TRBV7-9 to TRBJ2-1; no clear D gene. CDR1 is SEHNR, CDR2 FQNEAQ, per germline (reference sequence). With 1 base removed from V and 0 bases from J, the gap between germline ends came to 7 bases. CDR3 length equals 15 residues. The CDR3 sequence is CASSLGRISYNEQFF. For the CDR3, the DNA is TGTGCCAGCAGCTTAGGACGGATCTCCTACAATGAGCAGTTCTTC.

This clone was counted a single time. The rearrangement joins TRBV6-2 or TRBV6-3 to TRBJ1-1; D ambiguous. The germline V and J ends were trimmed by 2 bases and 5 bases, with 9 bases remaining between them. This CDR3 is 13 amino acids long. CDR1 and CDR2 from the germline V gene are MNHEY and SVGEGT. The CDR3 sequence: CASSYEGGTEAFF. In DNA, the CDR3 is TGTGCCAGCAGTTACGAGGGAGGAACTGAAGCTTTCTTT.

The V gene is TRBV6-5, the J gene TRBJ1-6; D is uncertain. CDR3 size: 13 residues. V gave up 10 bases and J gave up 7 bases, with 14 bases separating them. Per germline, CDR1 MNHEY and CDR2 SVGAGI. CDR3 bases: TGTGCCACCGGTCGGTCGGTAAATTCACCCCTCCACTTT. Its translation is CATGRSVNSPLHF.

CDR3 amino acids: CASSHVGVTVNEQFF. The CDR3 DNA reads as TGCGCCAGCAGTCACGTGGGGGTTACCGTCAATGAGCAGTTCTTC. The chain has TRBV23-1 and TRBJ2-1; tentatively, D is TRBD1 or TRBD2 (5 bases each). TRBV23-1 is classed as an ORF, of uncertain function. V was pared by 3 bases and J by 6 bases, with 15 bases between. This CDR3 has 15 residues.

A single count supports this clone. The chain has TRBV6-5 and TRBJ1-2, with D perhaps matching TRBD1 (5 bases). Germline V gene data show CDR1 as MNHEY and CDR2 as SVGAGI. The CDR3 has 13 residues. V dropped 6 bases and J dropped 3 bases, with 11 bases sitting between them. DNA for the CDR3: TGTGCCAGCAGAAATCCAGGGTACTATGGCTACACCTTC. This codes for CASRNPGYYGYTF.

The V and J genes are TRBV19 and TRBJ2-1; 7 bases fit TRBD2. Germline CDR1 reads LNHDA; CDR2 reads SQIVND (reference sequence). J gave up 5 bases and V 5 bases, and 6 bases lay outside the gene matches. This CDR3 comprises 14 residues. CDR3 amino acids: CASSVGGIDNEQFF. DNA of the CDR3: TGTGCCAGTAGTGTGGGGGGGATCGACAATGAGCAGTTCTTC.

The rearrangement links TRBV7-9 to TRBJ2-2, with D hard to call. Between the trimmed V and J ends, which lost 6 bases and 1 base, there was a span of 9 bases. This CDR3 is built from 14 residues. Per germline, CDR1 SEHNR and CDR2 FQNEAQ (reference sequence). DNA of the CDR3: TGTGCCAGCAGTTCGGACGGGAACACCGGGGAGCTGTTTTTT. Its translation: CASSSDGNTGELFF.

The CDR3 here is CASESDSYSPLHF. CDR3 coding DNA: TGTGCCAGCGAATCGGACAGTTATTCACCCCTCCACTTT. The rearrangement links TRBV2 to TRBJ1-6, with D maybe TRBD1 (6 bases). The germline V gene encodes CDR1 SNHLY and CDR2 FYNNEI. The CDR3 consists of 13 residues. V lost 8 bases and J lost 8, with 13 bases in between.

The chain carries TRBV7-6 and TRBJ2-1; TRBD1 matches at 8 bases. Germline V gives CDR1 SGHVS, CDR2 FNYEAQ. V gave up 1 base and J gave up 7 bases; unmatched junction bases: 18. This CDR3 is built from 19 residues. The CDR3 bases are TGTGCCAGCAGCTTAGACCCGACCACCGTGACAGGGGACTTAAATGAGCAGTTCTTC. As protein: CASSLDPTTVTGDLNEQFF. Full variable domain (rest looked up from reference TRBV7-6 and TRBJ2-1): GAGVSQSPRYKVTKRGQDVALRCDPISGHVSLYWYRQALGQGPEFLTYFNYEAQQDKSGLPNDRFSAERPEGSISTLTIQRTEQRDSAMYRCASSLDPTTVTGDLNEQFFGPGTRLTVL.

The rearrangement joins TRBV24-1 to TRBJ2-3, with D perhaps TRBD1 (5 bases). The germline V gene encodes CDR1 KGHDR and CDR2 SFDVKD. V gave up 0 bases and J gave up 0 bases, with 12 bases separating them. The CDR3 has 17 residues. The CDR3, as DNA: TGTGCCACCAGTGATTTGCGACTGGGGCTGAGCACAGATACGCAGTATTTT. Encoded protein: CATSDLRLGLSTDTQYF.

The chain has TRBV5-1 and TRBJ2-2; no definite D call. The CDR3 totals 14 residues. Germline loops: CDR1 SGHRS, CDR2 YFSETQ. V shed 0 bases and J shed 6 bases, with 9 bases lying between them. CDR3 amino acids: CASSLGGFPGELFF. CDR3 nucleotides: TGCGCCAGCAGCTTGGGGGGATTTCCCGGGGAGCTGTTTTTT.

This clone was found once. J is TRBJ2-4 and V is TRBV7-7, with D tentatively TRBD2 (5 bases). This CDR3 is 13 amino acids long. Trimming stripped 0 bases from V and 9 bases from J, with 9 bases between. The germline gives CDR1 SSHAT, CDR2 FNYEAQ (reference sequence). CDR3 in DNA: TGTGCCAGCAGCTTAGCTCGGGAATCCATTCAGTACTTC. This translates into CASSLARESIQYF.

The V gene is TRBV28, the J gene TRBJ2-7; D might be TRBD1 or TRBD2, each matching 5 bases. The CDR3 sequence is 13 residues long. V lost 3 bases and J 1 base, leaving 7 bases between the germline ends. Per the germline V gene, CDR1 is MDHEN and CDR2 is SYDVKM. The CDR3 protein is CASSFGASYEQYF. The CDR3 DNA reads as TGTGCCAGCAGTTTCGGGGCTTCCTACGAGCAGTACTTC.

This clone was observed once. DNA of the CDR3: TGTGCCAGCAGTGAGACAGGGGGCCTCCCCATTCGGGAAAAACTGTTTTTT. This codes for CASSETGGLPIREKLFF. The rearrangement links TRBV28 to TRBJ1-4, with 10 bases fitting TRBD1. CDR1 MDHEN and CDR2 SYDVKM come from the germline V gene. Trimming at V came to 5 bases and at J to 8 bases, leaving 14 bases not matched to a gene. The CDR3 has 17 amino acids.

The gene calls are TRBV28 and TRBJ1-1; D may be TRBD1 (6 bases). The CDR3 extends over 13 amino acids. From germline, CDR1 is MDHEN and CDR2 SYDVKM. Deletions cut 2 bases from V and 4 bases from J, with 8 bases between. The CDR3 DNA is TGTGCCAGCAGTTTAAACAGGGTCACTGAAGCTTTCTTT. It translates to CASSLNRVTEAFF.

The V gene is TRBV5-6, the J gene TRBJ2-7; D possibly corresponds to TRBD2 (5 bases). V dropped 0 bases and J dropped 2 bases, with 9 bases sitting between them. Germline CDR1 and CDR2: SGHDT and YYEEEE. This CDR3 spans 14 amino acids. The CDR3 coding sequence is TGTGCCAGCAGCTTGGTATACGGGGCCTACGAGCAGTACGTC. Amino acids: CASSLVYGAYEQYV.

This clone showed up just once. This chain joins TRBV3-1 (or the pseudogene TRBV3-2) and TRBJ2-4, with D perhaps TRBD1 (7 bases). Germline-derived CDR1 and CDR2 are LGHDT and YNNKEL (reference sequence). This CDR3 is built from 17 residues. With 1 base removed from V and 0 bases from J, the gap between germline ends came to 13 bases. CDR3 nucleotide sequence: TGTGCCAGCAGCCAAGTAGCAGGGGGGATAGCCAAAAACATTCAGTACTTC. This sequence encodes CASSQVAGGIAKNIQYF.

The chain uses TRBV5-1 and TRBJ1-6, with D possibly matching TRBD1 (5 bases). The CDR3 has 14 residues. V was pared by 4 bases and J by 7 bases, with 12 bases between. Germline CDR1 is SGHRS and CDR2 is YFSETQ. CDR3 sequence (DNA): TGCGCCAGCAGCGCGGACGGGGGAAATTCACCCCTCCACTTT. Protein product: CASSADGGNSPLHF.

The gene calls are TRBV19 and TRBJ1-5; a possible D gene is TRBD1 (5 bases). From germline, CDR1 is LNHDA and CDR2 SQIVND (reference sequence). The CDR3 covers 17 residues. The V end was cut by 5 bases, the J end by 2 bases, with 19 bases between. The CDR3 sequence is CASSLRGSAVGNQPQHF. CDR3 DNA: TGTGCCAGTAGTCTCCGGGGCTCAGCGGTCGGCAATCAGCCCCAGCATTTT.

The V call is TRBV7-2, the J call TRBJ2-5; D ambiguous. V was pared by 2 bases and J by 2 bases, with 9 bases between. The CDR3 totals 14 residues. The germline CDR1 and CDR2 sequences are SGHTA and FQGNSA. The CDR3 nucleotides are TGTGCCAGCAGCTTAAGTGGTGGACAAGAGACCCAGTACTTC. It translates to CASSLSGGQETQYF.

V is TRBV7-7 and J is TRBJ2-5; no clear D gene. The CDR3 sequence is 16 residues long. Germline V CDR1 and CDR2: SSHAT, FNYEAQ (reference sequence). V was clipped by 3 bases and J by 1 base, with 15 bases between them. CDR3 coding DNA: TGTGCCAGCAGCTTGGGAACGGCTTATATCCAAGAGACCCAGTACTTC. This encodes CASSLGTAYIQETQYF.

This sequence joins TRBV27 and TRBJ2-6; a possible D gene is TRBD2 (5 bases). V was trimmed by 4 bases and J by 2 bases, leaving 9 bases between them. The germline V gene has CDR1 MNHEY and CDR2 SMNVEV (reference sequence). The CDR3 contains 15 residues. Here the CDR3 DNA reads TGTGCCAGCAGTTCTGAGCGGCCTGGGGCCAACGTCCTGACTTTC. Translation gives CASSSERPGANVLTF. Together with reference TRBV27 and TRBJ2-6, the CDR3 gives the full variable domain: EAQVTQNPRYLITVTGKKLTVTCSQNMNHEYMSWYRQDPGLGLRQIYYSMNVEVTDKGDVPEGYKVSRKEKRNFPLILESPSPNQTSLYFCASSSERPGANVLTFGAGSRLTVL.

CDR3 in amino acids: CASRADSYNSPLHF. Written as DNA, the CDR3 is TGTGCCAGCAGGGCGGACAGCTATAATTCACCCCTCCACTTT. V and J are TRBV3-1 (or the pseudogene TRBV3-2) and TRBJ1-6, with D perhaps TRBD1 (6 bases). V lost 6 bases to trimming and J lost 3 bases, with 9 bases between them. This CDR3 region has 14 residues. Germline V gene sequence: CDR1 LGHDT, CDR2 YNNKEL (reference sequence).